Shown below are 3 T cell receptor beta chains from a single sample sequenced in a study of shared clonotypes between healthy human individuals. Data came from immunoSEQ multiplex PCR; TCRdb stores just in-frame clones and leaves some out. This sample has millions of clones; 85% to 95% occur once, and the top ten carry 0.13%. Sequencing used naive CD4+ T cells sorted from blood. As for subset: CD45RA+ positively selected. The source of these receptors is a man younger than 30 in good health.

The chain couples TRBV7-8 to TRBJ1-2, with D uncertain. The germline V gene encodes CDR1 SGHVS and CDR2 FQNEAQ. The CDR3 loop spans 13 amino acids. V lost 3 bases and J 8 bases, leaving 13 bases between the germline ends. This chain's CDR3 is CASSFSGGQGYTF. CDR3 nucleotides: TGTGCCAGCAGCTTTTCAGGAGGGCAGGGCTACACCTTC.

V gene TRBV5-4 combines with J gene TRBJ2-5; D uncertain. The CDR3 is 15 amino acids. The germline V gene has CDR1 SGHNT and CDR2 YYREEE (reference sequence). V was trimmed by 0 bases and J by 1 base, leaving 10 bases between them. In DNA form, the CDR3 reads TGTGCCAGCAGCTTGGTTAGCCGCTTCCAAGAGACCCAGTACTTC. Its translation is CASSLVSRFQETQYF.

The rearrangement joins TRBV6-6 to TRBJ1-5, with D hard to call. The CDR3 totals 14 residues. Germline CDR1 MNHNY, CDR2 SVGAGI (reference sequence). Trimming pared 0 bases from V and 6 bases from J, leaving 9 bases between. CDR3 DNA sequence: TGTGCCAGCAGTTACTCTCAGGAGAGTCAGCCCCAGCATTTT. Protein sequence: CASSYSQESQPQHF.